This T cell receptor beta chain emerged from a study of T cell responses to AZD1222 COVID-19 vaccine. The study, taken as a whole, reports: The breadth and depth of Spike-specific TCRs increased once two AZD1222 doses had been given. Repertoire sampling happened only post peak T cell response. Vaccine-related CD4 TCRs covered spike, predominating at 160-218 and 743-854. At study baseline, merely five or six AZD1222 recipients were seropositive.

TCRdb's copy holds only in-frame clones and misses some; the assay was immunoSEQ multiplex PCR. The sample has around 100,000 clones; over 85% are singletons. Germline CDR1 MGHRA, CDR2 YSYEKL. The CDR3 covers 16 residues. V shed 0 bases and J shed 9 bases, with 15 bases lying between them. To note about this clone: Antigen specificity is unknown.

This receptor was taken from an adult in good health. This chain joins TRBV4-1 and TRBJ1-6; a possible D gene is TRBD1 (6 bases). Material: peripheral blood, obtained on day 0 of AZD1222 vaccination. The CDR3 DNA sequence: TGCGCCAGCAGCCAAGAAGTGGGACAAATGGCTTCACCCCTCCACTTT. This encodes CASSQEVGQMASPLHF.